This note documents a single TCR beta chain sequence. What it binds is unknown. This sample is drawn from a study of T and B cells in COVID-19 patients. Regarding the study as a whole: Patients with COVID-19 reportedly showed strongly skewed T cell receptor beta variable and joining gene usage.

Looked up from germline, CDR1 is GTSNPN and CDR2 is SVGIG (reference sequence). The CDR3 has 15 amino acids. V trimming: 5 bases; J trimming: 3 bases; junction bases outside the gene matches: 8. Blood genomic DNA input for TRB amplification was 250-500 ng. BIOMED2 TRB-A/B primer pools were used in multiplex TRB PCR. TCRdb reprocessed the multiplex PCR reads with MiXCR, giving one entry per CDR3 protein. This table holds around 3,200 distinct CDR3 sequences, roughly 24% found once. This chain links TRBV30 with TRBJ1-5, with TRBD1 matching over 9 bases. The receptor was derived from a human donor with active COVID-19. The sample comprised blood. CDR3: CAWGQGRGNNQPQHF. The CDR3 DNA sequence: TGTGCCTGGGGACAGGGGCGTGGCAACAATCAGCCCCAGCATTTT.